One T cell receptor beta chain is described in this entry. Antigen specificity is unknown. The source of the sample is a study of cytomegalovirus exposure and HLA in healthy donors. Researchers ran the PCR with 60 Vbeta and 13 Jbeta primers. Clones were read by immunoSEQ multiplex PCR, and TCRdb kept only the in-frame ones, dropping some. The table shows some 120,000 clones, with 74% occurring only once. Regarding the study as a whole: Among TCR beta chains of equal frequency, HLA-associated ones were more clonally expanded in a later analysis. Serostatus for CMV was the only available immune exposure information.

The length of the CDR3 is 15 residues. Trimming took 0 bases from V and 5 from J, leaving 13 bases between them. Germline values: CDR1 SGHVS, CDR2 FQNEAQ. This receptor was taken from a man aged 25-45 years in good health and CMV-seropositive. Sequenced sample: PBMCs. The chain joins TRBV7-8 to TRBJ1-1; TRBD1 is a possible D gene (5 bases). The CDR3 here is CASSLARQGWTEAFF. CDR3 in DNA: TGTGCCAGCAGCTTAGCGAGGCAGGGATGGACTGAAGCTTTCTTT.